These 13 T cell receptor beta chains were all obtained from the same sample, sequenced in a study of blood T cell repertoires in COVID-19. This table comes from immunoSEQ multiplex PCR, and its TCRdb copy is limited to in-frame clones, with some not included. The sample lists fewer than 250,000 clones, 83% occurring once. Sequencing was carried out using PBMCs or T cells enriched from blood (not recorded which). The receptors here all came from a woman in her thirties or forties who had been exposed to COVID-19.

The J gene is TRBJ1-5, the V gene TRBV12-5; 7 nucleotides align to TRBD1. Germline CDR1 and CDR2: LGHNT and FRNRAP. This CDR3 spans 14 amino acids. The trim removed 3 bases at V and 5 bases at J, leaving 4 bases unmatched. The CDR3 DNA sequence: TGTGCTAGTGGTTTACAGGGGTTCGATCAGCCCCAGCATTTT. Protein: CASGLQGFDQPQHF.

J is TRBJ1-1 and V is TRBV14; maybe TRBD1 (5 bases). Trimming removed 2 bases from V and 1 base from J, with 14 bases in between. Germline CDR1 reads SGHDN; CDR2 reads FVKESK. The CDR3 extends over 16 amino acids. CDR3 protein: CASSQNTGTWNTEAFF. The CDR3 DNA sequence: TGTGCCAGCAGCCAAAATACCGGGACTTGGAACACTGAAGCTTTCTTT.

The chain recombines TRBV6-1 with TRBJ2-3, with D possibly being TRBD2 (7 bases). The CDR3 has 17 amino acids. In germline, CDR1 is MNHNS, CDR2 SASEGT. V was clipped by 4 bases and J by 2 bases, with 19 bases between them. CDR3 bases: TGTGCCAGCAGTGGGCTAATCGGCGGGGGCGACACAGATACGCAGTATTTT. Protein product: CASSGLIGGGDTDTQYF.

The gene calls are TRBV12-3 or TRBV12-4 and TRBJ2-5; D not resolved. The CDR3 is made up of 11 amino acids. The V and J ends lost 3 bases and 7 bases respectively, with 6 bases between them. The CDR3 nucleotides are TGTGCCAGCAGTTTTACGCGGACCCAGTACTTC. This codes for CASSFTRTQYF.

The gene calls are TRBV3-1 (or the pseudogene TRBV3-2) and TRBJ1-2; 12 bases agree with TRBD1. The CDR3 totals 15 residues. Germline V gene data show CDR1 as LGHDT and CDR2 as YNNKEL (reference sequence). The ends lost 1 base at V and 7 bases at J; junction bases unmatched: 4. This CDR3 reads CASSQGGTGGVGYTF. The CDR3 DNA sequence: TGTGCCAGCAGCCAAGGGGGGACAGGGGGCGTTGGCTACACCTTC.

The chain couples TRBV5-1 to TRBJ2-6; 10 positions match TRBD1. V dropped 3 bases and J dropped 2; count of bases not matched to a gene: 5. The germline CDR1 and CDR2 sequences are SGHRS and YFSETQ. The CDR3 covers 17 residues. DNA of the CDR3: TGCGCCAGCAGCTATTCGACAGGGGGCGCTGGGGCCAACGTCCTGACTTTC. Translation: CASSYSTGGAGANVLTF.

The chain couples TRBV27 to TRBJ1-1, with D possibly being TRBD1 (5 bases). This CDR3 has 15 amino acids. The V gene's germline CDR1 is MNHEY and CDR2 SMNVEV (reference sequence). Trimming cost V 4 bases and J 3 bases, with 15 bases left between them. For the CDR3, the DNA is TGTGCCAGCAGTTCCCAAGGGGAGGGCGACACTGAAGCTTTCTTT. It codes for CASSSQGEGDTEAFF.

This chain links TRBV28 with TRBJ1-1; 9 positions agree with TRBD1. The CDR3 is 13 residues long. Germline V CDR1 and CDR2: MDHEN, SYDVKM. V gave up 11 bases and J gave up 0 bases; unmatched junction bases: 4. For the CDR3, the DNA is TGTGCCGGTACAGGGGGCCTGAACACTGAAGCTTTCTTT. It codes for CAGTGGLNTEAFF.

The chain joins TRBV11-1 to TRBJ1-2; D is perhaps TRBD1 (5 bases). V lost 5 bases, J lost 7 bases, and 17 bases lay in between. CDR1 is SGHAT, CDR2 FQDESV, per germline (reference sequence). The CDR3 loop spans 14 amino acids. CDR3 region: CASSRKGREAGYTF. The DNA of the CDR3 is TGTGCCAGCAGCCGGAAGGGCAGGGAGGCTGGCTACACCTTC.

This chain joins TRBV3-1 (or the pseudogene TRBV3-2) and TRBJ2-3; 13 positions match TRBD2. Germline V gene lookup returns CDR1 LGHDT and CDR2 YNNKEL (reference sequence). The CDR3 extends over 15 amino acids. The junction had 3 bases not matched to a gene; V was cut back by 4 bases and J by 5 bases. The chain's CDR3 is CASSRLAGGEDTQYF. CDR3 nucleotides: TGTGCCAGCAGCCGACTAGCGGGGGGCGAAGATACGCAGTATTTT.

The V and J genes are TRBV7-2 and TRBJ2-6; TRBD1 might be the D (7 bases). The CDR3 consists of 19 residues. Trimming left V 3 bases short and J 2 bases short, with 20 bases between. Germline assignment: CDR1 SGHTA and CDR2 FQGNSA. CDR3 protein: CASSFRGGGGNPGANVLTF. The CDR3 DNA reads TGTGCCAGCAGCTTCCGAGGAGGGGGCGGAAACCCTGGGGCCAACGTCCTGACTTTC.

This chain links TRBV3-1 (or the pseudogene TRBV3-2) with TRBJ2-7; D is possibly TRBD1 (5 bases). Trimming took 1 base from V and 3 from J, leaving 10 bases between them. CDR3 length: 14 amino acids. Germline assignment: CDR1 LGHDT and CDR2 YNNKEL (reference sequence). The CDR3, as DNA: TGTGCCAGCAGCCAAGTTAGGGGTAGCTACGAGCAGTACTTC. Its translation is CASSQVRGSYEQYF.

The J gene is TRBJ2-2, the V gene TRBV7-8; TRBD2 matches at 7 bases. Germline CDR1 reads SGHVS; CDR2 reads FQNEAQ. The junction had 13 bases not matched to a gene; V was cut back by 5 bases and J by 7 bases. CDR3 length: 16 amino acids. The CDR3 coding sequence is TGTGCCAGCAGCCACGCCCCCAGGGACTATGGCGGGGAGCTGTTTTTT. Translating it yields CASSHAPRDYGGELFF. Supplemented by reference TRBV7-8 and TRBJ2-2, the full variable domain reads GAGVSQSPRYKVAKRGQDVALRCDPISGHVSLFWYQQALGQGPEFLTYFQNEAQLDKSGLPSDRFFAERPEGSVSTLKIQRTQQEDSAVYLCASSHAPRDYGGELFFGEGSRLTVL.